Detailed here is one T cell receptor beta chain. Its antigen is as yet unknown. This sample stems from a study of cytomegalovirus exposure and HLA in healthy donors. The wider study: According to later analysis, the same platform produced the approximately 130 validation and approximately 700 first-cohort repertoires.

The ends lost 4 bases at V and 2 bases at J; junction bases unmatched: 9. CDR3 length: 17 residues. Per the germline V gene, CDR1 is SEHNR and CDR2 is FQNEAQ (reference sequence). Sequencing used immunoSEQ multiplex PCR; TCRdb keeps in-frame clones, though not all of them. The sample has approximately 80,000 clones, roughly 93% seen once; the top ten hold 3% to 4%. Points from the study as a whole: The TCR clusters that emerged in the first cohort tended, a later analysis found, to co-occur in the approximately 110 validation repertoires. High sensitivity and specificity were reportedly achieved when the classifier diagnosed cytomegalovirus status. According to the study, 180 or so TCR beta chains were cytomegalovirus-associated.

The rearrangement links TRBV7-9 to TRBJ2-5, with 11 positions matching TRBD2. Sequences were obtained from PBMCs. This clonotype was obtained from a woman in her 30s in good health and CMV-seronegative. The CDR3 loop is CASSYHPRLAGQETQYF. CDR3 bases: TGTGCCAGCAGCTACCACCCCCGACTAGCGGGGCAAGAGACCCAGTACTTC.